This T cell receptor (beta chain) was identified in a study of radiation and T cells in renal cell carcinoma. V shed 5 bases, J shed 7 bases, and the junction held 14 bases outside the gene matches. This CDR3 contains 15 residues. Germline V CDR1 and CDR2: SGHNT, YYREEE (reference sequence). Treatment defined: treatment-naive control, cytoreductive nephrectomy. The table came from immunoSEQ multiplex PCR; TCRdb's copy has only in-frame clones and leaves some out. The sample yields fewer than 25,000 clones, 45% to 55% seen once. The specimen was tumor tissue, collected from a patient whose treatment was nephrectomy without radiotherapy. The receptor comes from a human donor with renal cell carcinoma. The rearrangement links TRBV5-4 to TRBJ1-1; 7 positions agree with TRBD1. Written as DNA, the CDR3 is TGTGCCAGCAGATCAAAGACCCGGGACAGAAGTGAAGCTTTCTTT. It yields the protein CASRSKTRDRSEAFF.